This TCR beta chain is drawn from a study of blood T cells in healthy people across ages. Notes on the study in general: PBMCs were not sorted, which prevented a conclusive comparison of naive versus antigen-experienced cells. Naive T cell percentage and TCR beta diversity correlated strongly.

Turning to this clonotype: What it recognizes is unknown.

The CDR3 runs 13 residues. Germline V gene sequence: CDR1 SGHDT, CDR2 YYEEEE. Trimming took 5 bases from V and 3 from J, leaving 9 bases between them. Donor samples were obtained from healthy Caucasian individuals from Russia, aged roughly 6 to 90. The second PCR ran about 6 to 11 cycles with a sample-barcoded 5' primer and J-beta primers. TCRdb used MiXCR to reprocess the 5' RACE reads, holding one entry per CDR3 protein. The sample records over a million distinct CDR3 sequences, less than 45% being singletons. The V call is TRBV5-6, the J call TRBJ2-1; perhaps TRBD1 as D (5 bases). This receptor was obtained from a woman in her late teens or twenties in good health. The source material was blood. The CDR3 DNA sequence: TGTGCCAGCAGAGTTACAGGCTACAATGAGCAGTTCTTC. This translates into CASRVTGYNEQFF.